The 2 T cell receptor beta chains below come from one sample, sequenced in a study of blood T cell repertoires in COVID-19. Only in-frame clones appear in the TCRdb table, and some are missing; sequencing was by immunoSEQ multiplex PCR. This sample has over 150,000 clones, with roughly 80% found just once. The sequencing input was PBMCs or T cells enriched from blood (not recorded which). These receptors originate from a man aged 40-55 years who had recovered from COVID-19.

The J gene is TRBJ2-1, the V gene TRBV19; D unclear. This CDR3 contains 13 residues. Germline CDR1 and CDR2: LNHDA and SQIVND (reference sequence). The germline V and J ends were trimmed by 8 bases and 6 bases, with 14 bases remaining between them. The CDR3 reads CASGNGLANEQFF. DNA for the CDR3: TGTGCCAGTGGTAATGGGCTGGCCAATGAGCAGTTCTTC.

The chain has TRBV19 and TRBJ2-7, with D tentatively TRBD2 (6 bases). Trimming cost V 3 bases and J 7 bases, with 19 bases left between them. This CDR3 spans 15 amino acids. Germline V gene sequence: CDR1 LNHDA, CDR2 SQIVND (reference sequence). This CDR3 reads CASSIISGESREQYF. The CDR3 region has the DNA TGTGCCAGTAGTATTATCTCGGGAGAGTCCAGGGAGCAGTACTTC.